One TCR beta chain is described in this entry. What it binds is not known. PCR primers comprised 60 Vbeta and 13 Jbeta primers. This table comes from immunoSEQ multiplex PCR, and its TCRdb copy is limited to in-frame clones, with some not included. The sample records about 250,000 clones, about three quarters being singletons. The sample originates from a study of cytomegalovirus exposure and HLA in healthy donors. Study-level points and caveats: The classifier reportedly diagnosed cytomegalovirus status with high specificity and sensitivity.

The CDR3 is made up of 15 amino acids. V was pared by 5 bases and J by 7 bases, with 11 bases of the junction left unmatched. Germline assignment: CDR1 SEHNR and CDR2 FQNEAQ (reference sequence). Sequencing was done on a sample of PBMCs. The sequence came from a boy under 18 in good health and CMV-seronegative. V is TRBV7-9 and J is TRBJ1-2, with 9 bases matching TRBD1. The chain's CDR3 is CASSTRTGARFGYTF. The CDR3 bases are TGTGCCAGCAGCACCCGGACAGGGGCGCGTTTTGGCTACACCTTC.